This T cell receptor (beta chain) came from a study of technical replicates of blood from a few donors. The junction had 2 bases not matched to a gene; V was cut back by 4 bases and J by 4 bases. CDR3 length: 14 amino acids. CDR1 and CDR2 (germline): SGHNT, YYREEE (reference sequence). The table came from immunoSEQ multiplex PCR; TCRdb's copy has only in-frame clones and leaves some out. The data show 76,000 or so clones, more than 85% seen once. The source material was T cells isolated from PBMCs. The V call is TRBV5-4, the J call TRBJ2-5; 12 bases are shared with TRBD2. The clonotype comes from a human donor in good health. The CDR3 nucleotides read TGTGCCAGCAGCCGGGGACTAGCGGGAGAGACCCAGTACTTC. Its translation: CASSRGLAGETQYF.